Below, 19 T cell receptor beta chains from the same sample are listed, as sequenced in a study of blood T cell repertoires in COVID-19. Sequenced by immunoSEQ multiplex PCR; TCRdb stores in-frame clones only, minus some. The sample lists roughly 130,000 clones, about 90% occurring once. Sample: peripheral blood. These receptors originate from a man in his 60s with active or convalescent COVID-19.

Written as DNA, the CDR3 is TGTGCCAGCGAGGGGCGGGAGGGTTACGAGCAGTACTTC. Its protein product is CASEGREGYEQYF. The chain is built from TRBV7-9 and TRBJ2-7; 9 nucleotides align to TRBD2. The CDR3 loop spans 13 amino acids. V lost 8 bases to trimming and J lost 4 bases; unmatched junction nucleotides: 6. The V gene's germline CDR1 is SEHNR and CDR2 FQNEAQ (reference sequence).

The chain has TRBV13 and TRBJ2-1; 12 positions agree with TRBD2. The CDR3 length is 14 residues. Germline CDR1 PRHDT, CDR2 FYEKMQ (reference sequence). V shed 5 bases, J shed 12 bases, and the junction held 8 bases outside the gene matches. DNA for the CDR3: TGTGCCAGCAGCCATCCGACTAGCGGGAGAGGGCAGTTCTTC. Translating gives CASSHPTSGRGQFF.

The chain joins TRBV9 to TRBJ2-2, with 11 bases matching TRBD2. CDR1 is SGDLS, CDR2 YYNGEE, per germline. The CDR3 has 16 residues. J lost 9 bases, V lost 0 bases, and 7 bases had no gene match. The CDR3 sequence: CASSVALAGEHRELFF. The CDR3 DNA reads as TGTGCCAGCAGCGTAGCACTAGCGGGAGAACACCGGGAGCTGTTTTTT.

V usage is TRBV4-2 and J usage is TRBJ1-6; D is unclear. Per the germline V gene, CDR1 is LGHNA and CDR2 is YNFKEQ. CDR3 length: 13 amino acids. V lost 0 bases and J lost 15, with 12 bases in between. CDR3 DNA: TGTGCCAGCAGCCAAGATAAGCGTGAGCGCCTCCACTTT. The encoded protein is CASSQDKRERLHF.

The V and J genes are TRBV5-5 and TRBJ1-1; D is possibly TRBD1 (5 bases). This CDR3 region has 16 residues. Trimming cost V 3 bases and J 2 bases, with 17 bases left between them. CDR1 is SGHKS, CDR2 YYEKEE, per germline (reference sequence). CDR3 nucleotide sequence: TGTGCCAGCAGCTGGGGACTCCGGAGGCCTAACACTGAAGCTTTCTTT. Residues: CASSWGLRRPNTEAFF.

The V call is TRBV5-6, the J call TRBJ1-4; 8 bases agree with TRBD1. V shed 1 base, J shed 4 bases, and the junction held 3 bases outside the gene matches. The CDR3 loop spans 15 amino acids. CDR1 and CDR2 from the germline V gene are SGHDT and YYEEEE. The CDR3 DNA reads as TGTGCCAGCAGCTTGCTGGACAGGGATAATGAAAAACTGTTTTTT. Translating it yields CASSLLDRDNEKLFF.

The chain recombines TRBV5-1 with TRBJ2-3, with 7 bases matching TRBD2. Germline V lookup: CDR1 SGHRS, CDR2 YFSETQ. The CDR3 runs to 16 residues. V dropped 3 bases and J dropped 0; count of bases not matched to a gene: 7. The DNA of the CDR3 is TGCGCCAGCAGCTCCGGAACTAGCGTAAGCACAGATACGCAGTATTTT. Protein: CASSSGTSVSTDTQYF.

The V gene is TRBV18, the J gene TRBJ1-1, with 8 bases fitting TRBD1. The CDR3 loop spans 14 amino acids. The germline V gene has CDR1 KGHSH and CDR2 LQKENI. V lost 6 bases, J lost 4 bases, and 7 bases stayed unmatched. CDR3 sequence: CASSQYRGTTEAFF. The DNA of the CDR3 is TGTGCCAGCTCTCAATACAGGGGGACCACTGAAGCTTTCTTT.

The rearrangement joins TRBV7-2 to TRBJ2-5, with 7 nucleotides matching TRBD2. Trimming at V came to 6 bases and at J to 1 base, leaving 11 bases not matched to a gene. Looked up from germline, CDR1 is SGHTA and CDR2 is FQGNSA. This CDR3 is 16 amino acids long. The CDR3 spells CASSYTLGLVQETQYF. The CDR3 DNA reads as TGTGCCAGCAGTTATACACTAGGACTAGTCCAAGAGACCCAGTACTTC.

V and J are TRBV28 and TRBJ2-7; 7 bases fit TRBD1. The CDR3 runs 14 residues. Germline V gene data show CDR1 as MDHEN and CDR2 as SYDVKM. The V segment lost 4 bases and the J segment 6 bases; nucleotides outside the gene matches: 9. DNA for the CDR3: TGTGCCAGCAGTTCAACAGGGGCCACCGGCGAGCAGTACTTC. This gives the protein CASSSTGATGEQYF.

CDR3 DNA sequence: TGTGCCAGCAGTAGACAGGGGGCAGGGCAGCCCCAGCATTTT. This translates into CASSRQGAGQPQHF. The chain joins TRBV6-5 to TRBJ1-5; 10 positions match TRBD1. This CDR3 has 14 amino acids. Trimming cost V 5 bases and J 7 bases; bases outside gene matches: 5. The germline V gene encodes CDR1 MNHEY and CDR2 SVGAGI.

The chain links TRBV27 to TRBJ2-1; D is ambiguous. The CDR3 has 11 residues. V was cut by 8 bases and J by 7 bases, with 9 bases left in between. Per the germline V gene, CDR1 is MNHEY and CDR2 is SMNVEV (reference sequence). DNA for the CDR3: TGTGCCAGCTCCCATGTGAATGAGCAGTTCTTC. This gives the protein CASSHVNEQFF.

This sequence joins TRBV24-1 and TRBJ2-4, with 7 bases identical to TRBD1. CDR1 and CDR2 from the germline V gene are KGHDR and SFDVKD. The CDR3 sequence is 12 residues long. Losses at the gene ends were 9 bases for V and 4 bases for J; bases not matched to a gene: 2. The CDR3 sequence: CATGDRKNIQYF. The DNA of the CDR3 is TGTGCCACCGGGGACAGAAAAAACATTCAGTACTTC.

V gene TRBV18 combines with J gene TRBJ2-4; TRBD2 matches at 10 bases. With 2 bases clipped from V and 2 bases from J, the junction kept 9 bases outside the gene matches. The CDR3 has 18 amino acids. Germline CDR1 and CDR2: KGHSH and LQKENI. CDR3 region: CASSPMASGSGTKNIQYF. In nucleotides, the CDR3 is TGTGCCAGCTCACCAATGGCTAGCGGGAGTGGAACCAAAAACATTCAGTACTTC.

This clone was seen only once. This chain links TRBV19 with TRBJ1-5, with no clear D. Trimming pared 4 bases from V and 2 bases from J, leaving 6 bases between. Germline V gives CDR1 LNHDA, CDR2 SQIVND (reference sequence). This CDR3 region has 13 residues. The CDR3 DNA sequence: TGTGCCAGTAGTAGCCAGGGCAATCAGCCCCAGCATTTT. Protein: CASSSQGNQPQHF.

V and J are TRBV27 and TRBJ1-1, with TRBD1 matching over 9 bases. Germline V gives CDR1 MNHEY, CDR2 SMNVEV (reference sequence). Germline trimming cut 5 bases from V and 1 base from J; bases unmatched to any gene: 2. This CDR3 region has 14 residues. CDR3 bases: TGTGCCAGCAGTCGGGACAGGGAGAACACTGAAGCTTTCTTT. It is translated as CASSRDRENTEAFF.

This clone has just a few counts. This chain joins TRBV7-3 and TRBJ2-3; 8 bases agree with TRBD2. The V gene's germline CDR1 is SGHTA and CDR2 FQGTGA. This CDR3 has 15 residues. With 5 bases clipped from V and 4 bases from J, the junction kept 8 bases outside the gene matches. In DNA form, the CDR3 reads TGTGCCAGCAGCCTATGGAGCGGGAGCGCAGATACGCAGTATTTT. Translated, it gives CASSLWSGSADTQYF.

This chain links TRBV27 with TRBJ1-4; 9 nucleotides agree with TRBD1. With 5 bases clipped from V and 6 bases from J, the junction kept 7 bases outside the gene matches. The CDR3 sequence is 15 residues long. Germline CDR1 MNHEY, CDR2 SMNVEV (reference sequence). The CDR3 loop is CASSPGQGRDEKLFF. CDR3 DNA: TGTGCCAGCAGTCCCGGACAGGGGAGGGATGAAAAACTGTTTTTT.

The chain's CDR3 is CASSGGGRYGYTF. Here the CDR3 DNA reads TGTGCCAGCAGTGGGGGGGGCAGGTATGGCTACACCTTC. The chain links TRBV2 to TRBJ1-2; D possibly corresponds to TRBD1 (6 bases). The CDR3 covers 13 residues. Germline CDR1 reads SNHLY; CDR2 reads FYNNEI. Trimming took off 4 bases at V and 5 bases at J, with 11 bases between the two ends.